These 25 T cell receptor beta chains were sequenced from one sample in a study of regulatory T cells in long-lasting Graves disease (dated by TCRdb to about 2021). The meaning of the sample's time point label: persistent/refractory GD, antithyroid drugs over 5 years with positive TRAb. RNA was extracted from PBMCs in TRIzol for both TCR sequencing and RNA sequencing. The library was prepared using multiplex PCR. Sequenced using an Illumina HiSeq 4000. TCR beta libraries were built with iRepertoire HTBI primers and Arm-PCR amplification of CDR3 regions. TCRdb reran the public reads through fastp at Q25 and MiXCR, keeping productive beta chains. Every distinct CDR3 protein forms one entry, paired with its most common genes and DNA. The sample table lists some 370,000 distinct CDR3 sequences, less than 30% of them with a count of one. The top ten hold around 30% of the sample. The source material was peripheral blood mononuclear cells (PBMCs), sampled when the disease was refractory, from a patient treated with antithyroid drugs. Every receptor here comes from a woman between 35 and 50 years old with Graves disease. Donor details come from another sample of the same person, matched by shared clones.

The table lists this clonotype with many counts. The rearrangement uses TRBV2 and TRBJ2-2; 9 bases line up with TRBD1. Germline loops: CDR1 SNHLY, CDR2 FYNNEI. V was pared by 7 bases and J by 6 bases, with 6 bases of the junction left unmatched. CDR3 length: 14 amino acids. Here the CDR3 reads CASKDRGLSGELFF. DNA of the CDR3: TGTGCCAGCAAGGACAGGGGTCTCTCCGGGGAGCTGTTTTTT.

CDR3 loop: CASRATSGGITDTQYF. CDR3 nucleotide sequence: TGTGCCAGCAGGGCTACTAGCGGAGGCATCACAGATACGCAGTATTTT. V gene TRBV2 combines with J gene TRBJ2-3, with 8 nucleotides matching TRBD2. The ends lost 6 bases at V and 2 bases at J; junction bases unmatched: 10. The germline gives CDR1 SNHLY, CDR2 FYNNEI. This CDR3 has 16 residues.

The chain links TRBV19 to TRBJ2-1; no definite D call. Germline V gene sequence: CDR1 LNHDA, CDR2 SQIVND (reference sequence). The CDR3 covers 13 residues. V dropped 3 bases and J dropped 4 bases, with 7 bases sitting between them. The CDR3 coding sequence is TGTGCCAGTAGTATGGGCAGGTACAATGAGCAGTTCTTC. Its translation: CASSMGRYNEQFF.

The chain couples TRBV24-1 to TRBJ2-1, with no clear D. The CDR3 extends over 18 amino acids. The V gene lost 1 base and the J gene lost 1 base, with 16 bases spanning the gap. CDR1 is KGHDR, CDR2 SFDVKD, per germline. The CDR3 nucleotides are TGTGCCACCAGTGATTTCGGTGGGCAGCAAGCTTCCTACAATGAGCAGTTCTTC. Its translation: CATSDFGGQQASYNEQFF.

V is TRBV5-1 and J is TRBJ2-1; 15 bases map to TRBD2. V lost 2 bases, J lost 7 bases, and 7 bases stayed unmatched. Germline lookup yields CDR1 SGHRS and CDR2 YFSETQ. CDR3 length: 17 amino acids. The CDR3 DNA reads TGCGCCAGCAGCTTAGGACTAGCGGGAGGGCCGGGAAATGAGCAGTTCTTC. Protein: CASSLGLAGGPGNEQFF.

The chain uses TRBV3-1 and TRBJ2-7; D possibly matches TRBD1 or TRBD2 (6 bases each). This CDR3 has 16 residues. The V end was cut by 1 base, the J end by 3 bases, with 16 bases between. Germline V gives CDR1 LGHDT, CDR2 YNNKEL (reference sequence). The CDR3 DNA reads TGTGCCAGCAGCCAAGCGTGGCGGCGGGACAACTACGAGCAGTACTTC. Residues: CASSQAWRRDNYEQYF.

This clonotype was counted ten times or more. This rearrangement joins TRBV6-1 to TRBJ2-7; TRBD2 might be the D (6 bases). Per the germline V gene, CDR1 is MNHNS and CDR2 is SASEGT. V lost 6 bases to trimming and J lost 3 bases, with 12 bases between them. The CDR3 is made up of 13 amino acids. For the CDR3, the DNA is TGTGCCAGCAGATCCTCCGGGGGCTACGAGCAGTACTTC. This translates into CASRSSGGYEQYF.

DNA of the CDR3: TGTGCCAGCAGGAGACTAGCGGGAGAAAGAACGCGATACAATGAGCAGTTCTTC. This translates into CASRRLAGERTRYNEQFF. V usage is TRBV2 and J usage is TRBJ2-1; 12 nucleotides line up with TRBD2. In germline, CDR1 is SNHLY, CDR2 FYNNEI. The CDR3 runs 18 residues. After removal of 6 bases from V and 4 bases from J, the junction contained 13 bases not matched to a gene. The full variable domain, its missing parts supplied by reference TRBV2 and TRBJ2-1, is EPEVTQTPSHQVTQMGQEVILRCVPISNHLYFYWYRQILGQKVEFLVSFYNNEISEKSEIFDDQFSVERPDGSNFTLKIRSTKLEDSAMYFCASRRLAGERTRYNEQFFGPGTRLTVL.

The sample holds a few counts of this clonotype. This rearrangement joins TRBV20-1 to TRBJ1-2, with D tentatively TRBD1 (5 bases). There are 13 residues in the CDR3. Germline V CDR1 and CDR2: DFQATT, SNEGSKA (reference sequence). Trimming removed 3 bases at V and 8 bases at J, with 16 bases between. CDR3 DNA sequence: TGCAGTGCTAGGGGGGGAGGGCGGCCCGGCTACACCTTC. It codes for CSARGGGRPGYTF.

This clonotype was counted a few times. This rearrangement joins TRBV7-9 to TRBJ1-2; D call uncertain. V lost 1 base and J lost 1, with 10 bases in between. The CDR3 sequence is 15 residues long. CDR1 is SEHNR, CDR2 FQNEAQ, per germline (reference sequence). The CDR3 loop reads CASSLVQIFNYGYTF. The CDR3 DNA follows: TGTGCCAGCAGCTTAGTTCAGATTTTTAACTATGGCTACACCTTC. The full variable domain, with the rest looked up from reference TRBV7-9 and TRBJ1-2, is DTGVSQNPRHKITKRGQNVTFRCDPISEHNRLYWYRQTLGQGPEFLTYFQNEAQLEKSRLLSDRFSAERPKGSFSTLEIQRTEQGDSAMYLCASSLVQIFNYGYTFGSGTRLTVV.

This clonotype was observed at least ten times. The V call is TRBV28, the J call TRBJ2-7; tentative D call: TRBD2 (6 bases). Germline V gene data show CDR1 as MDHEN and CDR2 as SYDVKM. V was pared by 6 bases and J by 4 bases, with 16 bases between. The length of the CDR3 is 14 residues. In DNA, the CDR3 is TGTGCCAGCAGGGAGGGACCTGCGGGGTACGAGCAGTACTTC. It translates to CASREGPAGYEQYF.

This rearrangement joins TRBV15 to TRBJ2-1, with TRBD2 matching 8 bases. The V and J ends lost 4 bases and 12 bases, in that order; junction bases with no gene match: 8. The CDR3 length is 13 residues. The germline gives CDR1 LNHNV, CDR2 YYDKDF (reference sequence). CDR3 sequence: CATSIKLAERQFF. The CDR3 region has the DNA TGTGCCACCAGCATCAAACTAGCGGAGAGGCAGTTCTTC.

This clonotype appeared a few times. The CDR3: CAISESSGTTRRVPQPQHF. Here the CDR3 DNA reads TGTGCCATCAGTGAGTCAAGTGGGACAACTCGGAGGGTCCCTCAGCCCCAGCATTTT. The chain has TRBV10-3 and TRBJ1-5, with TRBD1 as a possible D gene (6 bases). The germline V gene encodes CDR1 ENHRY and CDR2 SYGVKD. This CDR3 contains 19 residues. The germline V and J ends were trimmed by 0 bases and 6 bases, with 24 bases remaining between them.

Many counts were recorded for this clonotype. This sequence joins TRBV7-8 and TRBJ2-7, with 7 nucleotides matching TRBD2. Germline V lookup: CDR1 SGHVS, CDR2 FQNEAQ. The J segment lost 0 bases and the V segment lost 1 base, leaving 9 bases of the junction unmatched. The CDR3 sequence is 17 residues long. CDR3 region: CASSLDSMLAASYEQYF. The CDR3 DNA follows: TGTGCCAGCAGCTTAGATAGTATGCTAGCGGCCTCCTACGAGCAGTACTTC.

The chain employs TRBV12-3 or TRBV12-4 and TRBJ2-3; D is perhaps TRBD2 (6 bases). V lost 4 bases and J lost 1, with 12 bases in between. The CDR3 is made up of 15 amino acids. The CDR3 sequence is CASSSRLVGTDTQYF. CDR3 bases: TGTGCCAGCAGTTCTAGACTAGTTGGCACAGATACGCAGTATTTT.

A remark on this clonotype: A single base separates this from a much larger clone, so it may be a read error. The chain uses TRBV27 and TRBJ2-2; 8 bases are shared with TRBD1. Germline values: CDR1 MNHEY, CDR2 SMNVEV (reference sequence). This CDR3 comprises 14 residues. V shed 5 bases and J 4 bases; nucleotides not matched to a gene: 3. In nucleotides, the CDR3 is TGTGCCAGCAGTCCACAGGGGGTCACCGGGGAGCTGTTTTTT. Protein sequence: CASSPQGVTGELFF.

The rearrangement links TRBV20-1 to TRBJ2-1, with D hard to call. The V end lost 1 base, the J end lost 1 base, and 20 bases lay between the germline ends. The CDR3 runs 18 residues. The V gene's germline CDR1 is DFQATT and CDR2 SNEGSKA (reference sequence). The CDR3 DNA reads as TGCAGTGCTAGAGGTAGTTACGGGCTCATTGGGTCCTACAATGAGCAGTTCTTC. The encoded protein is CSARGSYGLIGSYNEQFF.

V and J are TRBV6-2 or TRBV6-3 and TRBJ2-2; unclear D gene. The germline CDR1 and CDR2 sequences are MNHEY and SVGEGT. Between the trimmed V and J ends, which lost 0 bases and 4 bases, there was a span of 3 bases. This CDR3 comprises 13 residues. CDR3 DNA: TGTGCCAGCAGTTACTCACGCACCGGGGAGCTGTTTTTT. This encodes CASSYSRTGELFF.

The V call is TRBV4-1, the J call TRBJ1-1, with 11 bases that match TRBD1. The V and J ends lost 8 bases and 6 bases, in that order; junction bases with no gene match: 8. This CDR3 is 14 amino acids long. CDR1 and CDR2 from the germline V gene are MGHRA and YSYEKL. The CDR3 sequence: CASGYPGQGAEAFF. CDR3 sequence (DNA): TGCGCCAGCGGATATCCGGGACAGGGGGCTGAAGCTTTCTTT.

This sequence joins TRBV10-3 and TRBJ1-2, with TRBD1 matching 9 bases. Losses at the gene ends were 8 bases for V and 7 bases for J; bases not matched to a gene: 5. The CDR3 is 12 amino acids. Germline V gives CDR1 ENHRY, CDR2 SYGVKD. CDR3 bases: TGTGCCATCTGGGACAGGGTGGGTGGCTACACCTTC. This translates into CAIWDRVGGYTF.

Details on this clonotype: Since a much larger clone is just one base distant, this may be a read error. Written as DNA, the CDR3 is TGTGCCAGCAGTGATCTCGACGGGCTCCTCGGGTATGGCTACACCTTC. Its translation is CASSDLDGLLGYGYTF. The chain uses TRBV2 and TRBJ1-2; the D is unclear. The length of the CDR3 is 16 residues. V dropped 3 bases and J dropped 5 bases, with 19 bases sitting between them. Per germline, CDR1 SNHLY and CDR2 FYNNEI.

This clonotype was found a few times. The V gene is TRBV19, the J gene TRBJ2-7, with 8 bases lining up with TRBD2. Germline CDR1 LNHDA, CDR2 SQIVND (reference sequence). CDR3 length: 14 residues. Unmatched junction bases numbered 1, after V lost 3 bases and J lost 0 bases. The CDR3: CASSMSGSSYEQYF. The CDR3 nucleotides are TGTGCCAGTAGTATGAGCGGGAGCTCCTACGAGCAGTACTTC. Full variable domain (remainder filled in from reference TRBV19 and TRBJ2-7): DGGITQSPKYLFRKEGQNVTLSCEQNLNHDAMYWYRQDPGQGLRLIYYSQIVNDFQKGDIAEGYSVSREKKESFPLTVTSAQKNPTAFYLCASSMSGSSYEQYFGPGTRLTVT.

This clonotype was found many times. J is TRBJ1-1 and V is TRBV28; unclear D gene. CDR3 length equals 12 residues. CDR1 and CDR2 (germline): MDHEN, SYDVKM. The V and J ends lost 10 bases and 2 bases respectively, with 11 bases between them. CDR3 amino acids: CATRGGNTEAFF. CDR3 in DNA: TGTGCCACCAGAGGCGGCAACACTGAAGCTTTCTTT.

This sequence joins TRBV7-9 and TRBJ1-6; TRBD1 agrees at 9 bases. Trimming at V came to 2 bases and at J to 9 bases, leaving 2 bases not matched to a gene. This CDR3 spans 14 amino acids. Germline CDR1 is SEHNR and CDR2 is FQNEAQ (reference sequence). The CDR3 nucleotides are TGTGCCAGCAGCTTAAGGGACAGGGCTTCACCCCTCCACTTT. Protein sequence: CASSLRDRASPLHF.

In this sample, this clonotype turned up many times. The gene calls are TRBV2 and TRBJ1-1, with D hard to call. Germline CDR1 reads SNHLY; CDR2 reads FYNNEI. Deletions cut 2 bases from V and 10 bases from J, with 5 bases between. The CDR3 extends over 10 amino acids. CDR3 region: CASSENGAFF. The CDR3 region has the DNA TGTGCCAGCAGTGAAAACGGAGCTTTCTTT.